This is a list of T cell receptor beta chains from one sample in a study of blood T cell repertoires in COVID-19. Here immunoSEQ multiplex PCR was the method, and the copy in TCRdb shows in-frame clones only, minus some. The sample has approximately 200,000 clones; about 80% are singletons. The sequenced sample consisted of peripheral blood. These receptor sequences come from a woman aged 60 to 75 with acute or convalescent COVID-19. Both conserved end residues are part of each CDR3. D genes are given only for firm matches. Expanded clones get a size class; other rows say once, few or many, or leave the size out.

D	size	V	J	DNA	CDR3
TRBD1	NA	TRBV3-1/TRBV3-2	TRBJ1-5	TGTGCCAGCAGCTCAGGGGGGAATCAGCCCCAGCATTTT	CASSSGGNQPQHF
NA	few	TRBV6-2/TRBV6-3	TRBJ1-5	TGTGCCAGCAGCCAACAGGGTTCTCTTAGCAATCAGCCCCAGCATTTT	CASSQQGSLSNQPQHF
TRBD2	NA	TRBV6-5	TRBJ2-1	TGTGCCAGCAGTTACTCTCCCAGCGGGGGGCGGCATGAGCAGTTCTTC	CASSYSPSGGRHEQFF
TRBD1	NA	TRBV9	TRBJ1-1	TGTGCCAGCAGCCTCGGGGGACAGGGGAGCACTGAAGCTTTCTTT	CASSLGGQGSTEAFF
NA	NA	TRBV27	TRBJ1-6	TGTGCCAGCAAACAGGGTGCCTTTAATTCACCCCTCCACTTT	CASKQGAFNSPLHF
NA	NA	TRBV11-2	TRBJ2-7	TGTGCCAGCAGCTTACAGGGATACGAGCAGTACTTC	CASSLQGYEQYF
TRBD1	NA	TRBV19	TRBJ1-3	TGTGCCAGTCTCCGACAGGGTGGAAACACCATATATTTT	CASLRQGGNTIYF
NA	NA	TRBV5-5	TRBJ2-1	TGTGCCAGCAGCTTGGCATTTAATGAGCAGTTCTTC	CASSLAFNEQFF
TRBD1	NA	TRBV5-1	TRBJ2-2	TGCGCCAGCAGCCAAATGACAGGGTCCGGGGAGCTGTTTTTT	CASSQMTGSGELFF
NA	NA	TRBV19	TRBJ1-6	TGTGCCACCGCTCAGGGTTTAGGCTCCTATAATTCACCCCTCCACTTT	CATAQGLGSYNSPLHF
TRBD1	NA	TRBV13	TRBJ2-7	TGTGCCAGCAGCTCTTCCGGGACAGGGAGCGGCTACGAGCAGTACTTC	CASSSSGTGSGYEQYF
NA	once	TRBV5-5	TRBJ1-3	TGTGCCAGCAGCTTGGGAGGGCACTCTGGAAACACCATATATTTT	CASSLGGHSGNTIYF
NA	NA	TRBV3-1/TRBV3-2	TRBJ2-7	TGTGCCAGCAGCCAAAGGGGGGGTGGGTCCTACGAGCAGTACTTC	CASSQRGGGSYEQYF
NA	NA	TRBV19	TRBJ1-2	TGTGCCAGTAGTTCCCCAGGGCTTAGCTATGGCTACACCTTC	CASSSPGLSYGYTF
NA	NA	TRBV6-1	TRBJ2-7	TGTGCCAGCAGTGAAGCGGCAGGACTCTACGAGCAGTACTTC	CASSEAAGLYEQYF
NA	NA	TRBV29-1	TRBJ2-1	TGCAGCGTTGATCGGGGTGGTAATGAGCAGTTCTTC	CSVDRGGNEQFF
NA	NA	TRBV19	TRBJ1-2	TGTGCCAGTAGTATCCGAGGGCTGGACTATGGCTACACCTTC	CASSIRGLDYGYTF
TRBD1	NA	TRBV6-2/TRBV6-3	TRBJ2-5	TGTGCCAGCAGTCGGACAGGGATCCAAGAGACCCAGTACTTC	CASSRTGIQETQYF
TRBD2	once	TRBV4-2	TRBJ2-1	TGTGCCAGCAGCCCCCACCCTGGCGGGGGGGTGACGAATGAGCAGTTCTTC	CASSPHPGGGVTNEQFF
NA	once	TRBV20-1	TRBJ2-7	TGCAGTGCTAGTCAGGTGAGCTCCTACGAGCAGTACTTC	CSASQVSSYEQYF
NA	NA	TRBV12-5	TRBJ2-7	TGTGCTAGTGGTTGGAGCCCTGGCGAGCAGTACTTC	CASGWSPGEQYF
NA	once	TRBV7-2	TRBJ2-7	TGTGCCAGCAGCCCGAGCTCCTACGAGCAGTACTTC	CASSPSSYEQYF
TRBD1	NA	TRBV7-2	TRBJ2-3	TGTGCCAGCACTACAGGGGGCGGGTGGCAGTATTTT	CASTTGGGWQYF
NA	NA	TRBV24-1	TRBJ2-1	TGTGCCACCAGTGACTACGGCAGGGATGAGCAGTTCTTC	CATSDYGRDEQFF
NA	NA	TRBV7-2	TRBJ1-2	TGTGCCAGCAGCCCAGAAGCTAACTATGGCTACACCTTC	CASSPEANYGYTF
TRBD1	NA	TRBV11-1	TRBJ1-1	TGTGCCAGCAGCAGGGACAGCGACACTGAAGCTTTCTTT	CASSRDSDTEAFF
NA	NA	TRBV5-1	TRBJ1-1	TGCGCCAGCAGCTTGGGGATGGCAGGGCTGTCGACTGAAGCTTTCTTT	CASSLGMAGLSTEAFF
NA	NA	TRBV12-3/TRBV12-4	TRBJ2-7	TGTGCCAGCAGTTGGAGCAGGGGTTACGAGCAGTACTTC	CASSWSRGYEQYF
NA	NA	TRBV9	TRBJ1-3	TGTGCCAGCAGCGAAACGGGGGGATCTGGAAACACCATATATTTT	CASSETGGSGNTIYF
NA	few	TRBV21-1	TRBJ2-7	TGTGCCAGCAGCGGGACTAGCGGGTACGAGCAGTACTTC	CASSGTSGYEQYF
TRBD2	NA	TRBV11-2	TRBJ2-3	TGTGCCAGCAGCTTACCCACATTAGCGGGGGGCATGGATACGCAGTATTTT	CASSLPTLAGGMDTQYF
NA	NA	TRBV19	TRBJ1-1	TGTGCCAGTACCAATAGAGGACAAATGAACACTGAAGCTTTCTTT	CASTNRGQMNTEAFF
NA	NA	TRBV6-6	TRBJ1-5	TGTGCCAGCAGCACAACACAGAATCAGCCCCAGCATTTT	CASSTTQNQPQHF
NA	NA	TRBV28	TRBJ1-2	TGTGCCAGTGGGGCCGTGTGGAGCTACACCTTC	CASGAVWSYTF
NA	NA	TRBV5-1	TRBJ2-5	TGCGCCAGCAGCTTGGAGGGGGAGACCCAGTACTTC	CASSLEGETQYF
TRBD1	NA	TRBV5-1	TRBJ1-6	TGCGCCAGCAGCCTAGACAGGGCCCACAATTCACCCCTCCACTTT	CASSLDRAHNSPLHF
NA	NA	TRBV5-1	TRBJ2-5	TGCGCCTCCAGCCGGGACAACCAAGAGACCCAGTACTTC	CASSRDNQETQYF
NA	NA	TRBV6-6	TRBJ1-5	TGTGCCAGCACCGCGAGCGGGAACAATCAGCCCCAGCATTTT	CASTASGNNQPQHF
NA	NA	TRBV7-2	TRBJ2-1	TGTGCCAGCAACAGACTAGAGACAGGGTTTTCGAATGAGCAGTTCTTC	CASNRLETGFSNEQFF
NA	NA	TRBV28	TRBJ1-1	TGTGCCAGCAGTTTCCCAGTTTTGAACACTGAAGCTTTCTTT	CASSFPVLNTEAFF
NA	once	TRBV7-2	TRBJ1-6	TGTGCCAGCAGCTCAAGCAGGGGCAATTCACCCCTCCACTTT	CASSSSRGNSPLHF
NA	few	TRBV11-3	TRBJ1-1	TGTGCCAGCAGCTCCCGGGCGGGTAGCACTGAAGCTTTCTTT	CASSSRAGSTEAFF
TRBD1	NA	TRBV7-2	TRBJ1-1	TGTGCCAGCAGCTTCTCAGGGGGTCGTACTGAAGCTTTCTTT	CASSFSGGRTEAFF
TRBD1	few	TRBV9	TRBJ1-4	TGTGCCAGCAGCACGACAGGGGGGAATGAAAAACTGTTTTTT	CASSTTGGNEKLFF
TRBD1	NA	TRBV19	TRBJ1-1	TGTGCCAGTAGCGGGACAGGAGTATTCGGCGGGCCTGAAGCTTTCTTT	CASSGTGVFGGPEAFF
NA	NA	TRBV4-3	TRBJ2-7	TGCGCCAGCAGCCCCTTGCAGGGTGACGAGCAGTACTTC	CASSPLQGDEQYF
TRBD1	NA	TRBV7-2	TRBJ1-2	TGTGCCAGCAGCTTGGCCCCAGGGGGTAGAGTGGACTATGGCTACACCTTC	CASSLAPGGRVDYGYTF
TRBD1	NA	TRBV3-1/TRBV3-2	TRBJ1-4	TGTGCCAGCAGCGACGGGACAGGGGGAGCCAATGAAAAACTGTTTTTT	CASSDGTGGANEKLFF
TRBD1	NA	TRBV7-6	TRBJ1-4	TGTGCCAGCAGACTCCGACAGGGACTCGGTGAAAAACTGTTTTTT	CASRLRQGLGEKLFF
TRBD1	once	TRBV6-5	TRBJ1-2	TGTGCCAGCAGGGGACAGGGTAACTATGGCTACACCTTC	CASRGQGNYGYTF
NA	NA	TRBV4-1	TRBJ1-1	TGCGCCAGCAGCCAAGGTTTAGAGGGTTACACTGAAGCTTTCTTT	CASSQGLEGYTEAFF
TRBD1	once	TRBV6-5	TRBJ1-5	TGTGCCAGCAAACTAGACAGGGTCAGCAATCAGCCCCAGCATTTT	CASKLDRVSNQPQHF
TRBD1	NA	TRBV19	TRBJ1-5	TGTGCCACCTCAGGGGGGACAGGGGGCAATCAGCCCCAGCATTTT	CATSGGTGGNQPQHF